Detailed here is one T cell receptor beta chain. This clonotype was observed at least ten times. This clone's antigen is unknown. Base qualities are not provided; no much larger clone lies one nucleotide away. Sequencing relied on an Illumina MiSeq. TCRdb applied fastp at Q25 and MiXCR to the public reads, then kept only in-frame beta chains. One record per CDR3 amino acid sequence lists the most common genes and DNA. The sample table shows about 4,500 distinct CDR3 sequences, and 7% to 9% are seen once. The ten biggest clones cover about 9% of the sample. The data were taken from a study. The CDR3 numbers 16 residues from cysteine through phenylalanine. Only the CDR3 region is kept as DNA, spanning 48 bases read in frame from base 1. Cut back by 3 bases and 2 bases, the V and J ends lie 14 bases apart. The germline V gene supplies CDR1 SGHDN and CDR2 FVKESK.

This clonotype was sampled from a human donor with rheumatoid arthritis. The chain uses TRBV14 and TRBJ2-4; the best D guess is TRBD1, with 6 bases matching. Material for sequencing was CD4+ T cells from synovial fluid. CDR3 reads: CASSQGRDTPKNIQYF. In nucleotide form, the sequence is TGTGCCAGCAGCCAGGGCCGGGACACCCCCAAAAACATTCAGTACTTC.